This T cell receptor beta chain was obtained from a study of blood T cell repertoires in COVID-19. Germline V gene sequence: CDR1 MNHEY, CDR2 SMNVEV (reference sequence). The CDR3 is made up of 15 amino acids. Trimming stripped 6 bases from V and 0 bases from J, with 15 bases between. The protocol was immunoSEQ multiplex PCR, while the TCRdb copy is restricted to in-frame clones and leaves out a portion. The repertoire holds over 150,000 clones, with around 80% as singletons. The chain recombines TRBV27 with TRBJ2-7; D may be TRBD1 (6 bases). This receptor was identified in a woman between 55 and 75 years old who had recovered from COVID-19. Sequenced input: PBMCs or T cells enriched from blood (not recorded which). This chain's CDR3 is CASRPRQESSYEQYF. The CDR3 DNA reads TGTGCCAGCAGGCCGAGACAGGAGTCCTCCTACGAGCAGTACTTC.